A selection of T cell receptor beta chains follows, all from one sample in a study of type 1 and type 2 diabetes patients. MiXCR, applied by TCRdb to the multiplex PCR reads, yields one record per CDR3 protein. The sample holds fewer than 350,000 distinct CDR3 sequences, approximately 45% seen once. Source material: peripheral blood mononuclear cells (PBMCs). These receptors came from a man aged 18 to 29 with type 2 diabetes. Each CDR3 is given with its conserved first and last residue. Each record gives: D gene, V gene, J gene, clone size, CDR3 protein, CDR3 DNA. D genes are given only for firm matches. Rows may omit the clone size; those that give it use once, few, many or a size class.

>-|TRBV30|TRBJ2-5|few
CAWSVAGLETQYF
TGTGCCTGGAGTGTGGCAGGGCTGGAGACCCAGTACTTC
>TRBD1|TRBV20-1|TRBJ1-2|-
CSARDPLGRPGQGASSWTF
TGCAGTGCTAGAGATCCCCTCGGGCGCCCGGGTCAGGGGGCAAGTTCATGGACCTTC
>-|TRBV25-1|TRBJ1-2|-
CASSIWEGNGYTF
TGTGCCAGCAGTATCTGGGAGGGGAATGGCTACACCTTC
>-|TRBV12-3/TRBV12-4|TRBJ1-5|few
CASSPKFTSQPQHF
TGTGCCAGCAGTCCCAAGTTCACCTCTCAGCCCCAGCATTTT
>-|TRBV10-3|TRBJ1-2|many
CAIFTTDNYGYTF
TGTGCCATCTTTACGACAGATAACTATGGCTACACCTTC
>-|TRBV30|TRBJ1-6|-
CAWTLIGGLGSPLHF
TGTGCCTGGACCCTAATCGGGGGGCTAGGATCACCCCTCCACTTT
>TRBD1|TRBV6-5|TRBJ1-6|-
CASSYSGQGSPLHF
TGTGCCAGCAGTTACTCGGGACAGGGGTCACCCCTCCACTTT
>TRBD1|TRBV13|TRBJ2-5|-
CASSSGQGDQETQYF
TGTGCCAGCAGCTCCGGACAGGGGGACCAAGAGACCCAGTACTTC
>-|TRBV24-1|TRBJ2-2|few
CATSDPVGPNTGELFF
TGTGCCACCAGTGATCCTGTGGGACCAAACACCGGGGAGCTGTTTTTT
>-|TRBV19|TRBJ2-1|few
CASASIMNEQFF
TGTGCCAGCGCTTCTATTATGAATGAGCAGTTCTTC
>-|TRBV29-1|TRBJ1-1|-
CSVDRGAEAFF
TGCAGCGTTGATCGGGGAGCTGAAGCTTTCTTT
>-|TRBV5-4|TRBJ2-7|-
CASSFGPREAQYF
TGTGCCAGCAGCTTCGGTCCCAGGGAGGCGCAGTACTTC
>TRBD2|TRBV7-2|TRBJ2-7|-
CASSTGLVPYEQYF
TGTGCCAGCAGCACCGGACTAGTTCCCTACGAGCAGTACTTC
>-|TRBV2|TRBJ1-1|-
CASSLSFEAFF
TGTGCCAGCAGCCTCTCCTTTGAAGCTTTCTTT